This T cell receptor beta chain is drawn from a study of blood T cell repertoires in COVID-19. The germline CDR1 and CDR2 sequences are PRHDT and FYEKMQ (reference sequence). This CDR3 region has 16 residues. V lost 4 bases to trimming and J lost 5 bases; unmatched junction nucleotides: 7. Sequencing used immunoSEQ multiplex PCR; TCRdb keeps in-frame clones, though not all of them. The sample has over 150,000 clones; 84% are singletons. This chain connects TRBV13 to TRBJ2-3; 12 bases line up with TRBD1. The sequenced sample was PBMCs or T cells enriched from blood (not recorded which). The clonotype comes from a man aged 45-65 years who had recovered from COVID-19. CDR3 nucleotide sequence: TGTGCCAGCAGCTCGAGGGACAGGGGGCCCGGAGATACGCAGTATTTT. Translated, it gives CASSSRDRGPGDTQYF.